One sample yielded the 16 T cell receptor beta chains listed below, sequenced in a study of shared clonotypes between healthy human individuals. Naive CD8 cells, CD45RO-negative and positively selected for CCR7, excluded terminally differentiated effector memory CD45RA+ cells. Method: immunoSEQ multiplex PCR; TCRdb's copy keeps in-frame clones and lacks some. The repertoire holds about 2.1 million clones, with roughly 93% as singletons. The sequenced sample consisted of naive CD8+ T cells from PBMCs. Receptor source: a man in his late teens or twenties in good health. Some clones in this sample may be carry-over from other donors' samples.

The chain carries TRBV4-3 and TRBJ2-2, with D perhaps TRBD2 (6 bases). Germline lookup yields CDR1 LGHNA and CDR2 YSLEER. The germline V and J ends were trimmed by 2 bases and 4 bases, with 14 bases remaining between them. The CDR3 contains 16 residues. The CDR3 is CASSQPRGWSTGELFF. In DNA form, the CDR3 reads TGCGCCAGCAGCCAACCCCGGGGGTGGTCCACCGGGGAGCTGTTTTTT.

V gene TRBV10-3 combines with J gene TRBJ2-3, with TRBD2 matching 7 bases. Unmatched junction bases numbered 13, after V lost 11 bases and J lost 2 bases. The CDR3 consists of 15 residues. Germline lookup yields CDR1 ENHRY and CDR2 SYGVKD. The CDR3: CASHASGTFTDTQYF. In DNA, the CDR3 is TGTGCCTCCCACGCTAGCGGAACTTTCACAGATACGCAGTATTTT.

The chain employs TRBV9 and TRBJ2-7, with TRBD1 matching 9 bases. From germline, CDR1 is SGDLS and CDR2 YYNGEE. The junction had 7 bases not matched to a gene; V was cut back by 4 bases and J by 2 bases. The CDR3 length is 15 residues. CDR3 coding DNA: TGTGCCAGCAGCCCCGCCGGGACAGGGACCTACGAGCAGTACTTC. Encoded protein: CASSPAGTGTYEQYF.

In DNA, the CDR3 is TGTGCCAGTAGTGCTACTTTTCTAGCGGGAGAGGCACGGGAGCAGTTCTTC. Its protein product is CASSATFLAGEAREQFF. This sequence joins TRBV19 and TRBJ2-1; TRBD2 matches at 10 bases. The J segment lost 10 bases and the V segment lost 5 bases, leaving 17 bases of the junction unmatched. The CDR3 sequence is 17 residues long. In germline, CDR1 is LNHDA, CDR2 SQIVND (reference sequence). Combining the CDR3 with reference TRBV19 and TRBJ2-1 gives the whole variable domain DGGITQSPKYLFRKEGQNVTLSCEQNLNHDAMYWYRQDPGQGLRLIYYSQIVNDFQKGDIAEGYSVSREKKESFPLTVTSAQKNPTAFYLCASSATFLAGEAREQFFGPGTRLTVL.

The chain combines TRBV13 with TRBJ2-1; 16 bases are shared with TRBD2. The CDR3 is 24 amino acids. The J segment lost 8 bases and the V segment lost 4 bases, leaving 29 bases of the junction unmatched. Per germline, CDR1 PRHDT and CDR2 FYEKMQ (reference sequence). CDR3 amino acids: CASSSSPGNLGTSGRAWGRDEQFF. CDR3 bases: TGTGCCAGCAGCTCCTCCCCGGGGAACCTTGGGACTAGCGGGAGGGCCTGGGGGAGGGATGAGCAGTTCTTC.

This clone has a handful of counts. This CDR3 is also generated by other DNA sequences in the sample. The CDR3 loop reads CASSPDSYEQYF. CDR3 nucleotide sequence: TGCGCCAGCAGCCCGGACAGTTACGAGCAGTACTTC. The chain is built from TRBV5-1 and TRBJ2-7; possibly TRBD1 for D (6 bases). Trimming pared 4 bases from V and 4 bases from J, leaving 9 bases between. CDR3 size: 12 residues. CDR1 and CDR2 from the germline V gene are SGHRS and YFSETQ. The variable domain in full, with the rest retrieved from reference TRBV5-1 and TRBJ2-7, is KAGVTQTPRYLIKTRGQQVTLSCSPISGHRSVSWYQQTPGQGLQFLFEYFSETQRNKGNFPGRFSGRQFSNSRSEMNVSTLELGDSALYLCASSPDSYEQYFGPGTRLTVT.

V usage is TRBV28 and J usage is TRBJ2-2; a possible D gene is TRBD2 (6 bases). V was trimmed by 4 bases and J by 4 bases, leaving 13 bases between them. The length of the CDR3 is 15 residues. CDR1 is MDHEN and CDR2 is SYDVKM in the germline V gene. The CDR3, as DNA: TGTGCCAGCAGTTCCAGGCTAGCGATCACCGGGGAGCTGTTTTTT. Its protein product is CASSSRLAITGELFF.

J is TRBJ2-2 and V is TRBV30; D is unresolved. CDR3 size: 13 residues. CDR1 GTSNPN and CDR2 SVGIG come from the germline V gene (reference sequence). Between the trimmed V and J ends, which lost 1 base and 1 base, there was a span of 4 bases. CDR3 amino acids: CAWSGRNTGELFF. The CDR3 DNA is TGTGCCTGGAGTGGCAGGAACACCGGGGAGCTGTTTTTT.

V is TRBV27 and J is TRBJ2-2, with 11 bases that match TRBD2. Germline-derived CDR1 and CDR2 are MNHEY and SMNVEV (reference sequence). With 7 bases clipped from V and 7 bases from J, the junction kept 11 bases outside the gene matches. CDR3 length: 16 amino acids. CDR3 sequence: CASTHLAGGPHGELFF. The DNA for the CDR3 is TGTGCCAGCACTCACCTAGCGGGAGGCCCTCACGGGGAGCTGTTTTTT.

The V call is TRBV7-9, the J call TRBJ2-2; D is uncertain. Trimming stripped 2 bases from V and 6 bases from J, with 13 bases between. The CDR3 spans 15 residues. Germline values: CDR1 SEHNR, CDR2 FQNEAQ (reference sequence). CDR3: CASSLRPLRAGELFF. The DNA of the CDR3 is TGTGCCAGCAGCTTACGGCCTTTAAGGGCCGGGGAGCTGTTTTTT. Full variable domain (rest looked up from reference TRBV7-9 and TRBJ2-2): DTGVSQNPRHKITKRGQNVTFRCDPISEHNRLYWYRQTLGQGPEFLTYFQNEAQLEKSRLLSDRFSAERPKGSFSTLEIQRTEQGDSAMYLCASSLRPLRAGELFFGEGSRLTVL.

The chain links TRBV7-9 to TRBJ1-1; TRBD1 might be the D (5 bases). Between the trimmed V and J ends, which lost 3 bases and 4 bases, there was a span of 9 bases. Germline assignment: CDR1 SEHNR and CDR2 FQNEAQ (reference sequence). The CDR3 is made up of 13 amino acids. Here the CDR3 reads CASSLGRTTEAFF. The CDR3 DNA reads TGTGCCAGCAGCTTGGGACGAACCACTGAAGCTTTCTTT.

For this clone: Its ends do not fully match the called genes, so a read error is possible. This specimen includes other DNA sequences encoding the same CDR3. V is TRBV19 and J is TRBJ2-1, with a tentative D call TRBD2 (6 bases). The CDR3 runs 15 residues. The germline V gene has CDR1 LNHDA and CDR2 SQIVND (reference sequence). Here the CDR3 reads CASSIPRDSDNEQFF. The CDR3 DNA reads as TGTGCCAGTAGTATCCCTAGGGACTCCGACAATGAGCAGTTCTTC.

Comment on this clone: The sample has other DNA sequences that encode this CDR3 too. V is TRBV14 and J is TRBJ1-1, with 7 nucleotides matching TRBD1. This CDR3 region has 13 residues. V shed 4 bases, J shed 4 bases, and the junction held 3 bases outside the gene matches. Germline V lookup: CDR1 SGHDN, CDR2 FVKESK. This chain's CDR3 is CASSPYRGTEAFF. The CDR3 DNA is TGTGCCAGCAGCCCTTACAGGGGCACTGAAGCTTTCTTT.

The DNA for the CDR3 is TGTGCCAGCAGTGAAGTTGGTGGTTCGGGTCAGCCCCAGCATTTT. This encodes CASSEVGGSGQPQHF. The rearrangement links TRBV6-1 to TRBJ1-5; no definite D call. This CDR3 is 15 amino acids long. The V end was cut by 1 base, the J end by 6 bases, with 13 bases between. The germline CDR1 and CDR2 sequences are MNHNS and SASEGT.

This rearrangement joins TRBV7-8 to TRBJ1-3; 8 bases map to TRBD1. Germline-derived CDR1 and CDR2 are SGHVS and FQNEAQ. V trimming: 4 bases; J trimming: 0 bases; junction bases outside the gene matches: 5. The CDR3 totals 16 residues. The chain's CDR3 is CASSYNRGSSGNTIYF. The CDR3 DNA sequence: TGTGCCAGCAGCTACAACAGGGGGAGCTCTGGAAACACCATATATTTT.

The V and J genes are TRBV29-1 and TRBJ2-1; 8 bases fit TRBD2. Per the germline V gene, CDR1 is SQVTM and CDR2 is ANQGSEA. With 2 bases clipped from V and 1 base from J, the junction kept 4 bases outside the gene matches. The CDR3 is 15 amino acids. The CDR3 DNA reads as TGCAGCGTTGAAATGAGCGGGAGATCCTACAATGAGCAGTTCTTC. Amino acids: CSVEMSGRSYNEQFF.